The 18 T cell receptor beta chains in this list originate from one sample, sequenced in a study of shared clonotypes between healthy human individuals. Generated by immunoSEQ multiplex PCR, the TCRdb table keeps only in-frame clones and is missing some. The sample includes more than 2,000,000 clones, approximately 93% of them seen just once. The source material was naive CD4+ T cells from PBMCs. The subset denotes: CD45RA+ positively selected. Receptors originate from a man between 18 and 29 years old in good health. Some clones in this sample may be carry-over from other donors' samples.

A note on this clone: Additional DNA sequences in this sample encode the identical CDR3. The chain carries TRBV27 and TRBJ2-2, with a weak D call TRBD1 (5 bases). Per germline, CDR1 MNHEY and CDR2 SMNVEV (reference sequence). V was clipped by 0 bases and J by 6 bases, with 5 bases between them. This CDR3 contains 13 residues. The CDR3 region has the DNA TGTGCCAGCAGTTTATCGGGGCCCGGGGAGCTGTTTTTT. Encoded protein: CASSLSGPGELFF.

The chain uses TRBV4-1 and TRBJ2-1; possible D gene TRBD2, 6 bases. The CDR3 length is 14 residues. Germline-derived CDR1 and CDR2 are MGHRA and YSYEKL. Trimming cost V 4 bases and J 4 bases, with 11 bases left between them. The CDR3 bases are TGCGCCAGCAGCCCAACTGGGACTTACAATGAGCAGTTCTTC. It specifies CASSPTGTYNEQFF.

The chain couples TRBV5-5 to TRBJ2-3; D is uncertain. Trimming stripped 0 bases from V and 2 bases from J, with 4 bases between. The CDR3 runs 13 residues. Germline-derived CDR1 and CDR2 are SGHKS and YYEKEE (reference sequence). The CDR3 coding sequence is TGTGCCAGCAGCTTGGGACCCACAGATACGCAGTATTTT. It is translated as CASSLGPTDTQYF.

The V call is TRBV28, the J call TRBJ2-2, with 7 bases identical to TRBD2. From germline, CDR1 is MDHEN and CDR2 SYDVKM. The CDR3 is 16 amino acids. Trimming removed 7 bases from V and 4 bases from J; junction bases left unmatched: 12. The CDR3 coding sequence is TGTGCCAGCACCGTGGGGGGGACTACCACCACCGGGGAGCTGTTTTTT. This translates into CASTVGGTTTTGELFF.

The chain combines TRBV10-3 with TRBJ1-2, with D unclear. Trimming shortened V by 0 bases and J by 3 bases, and 8 bases separated the two germline ends. The CDR3 has 14 amino acids. The V gene's germline CDR1 is ENHRY and CDR2 SYGVKD. The CDR3 DNA follows: TGTGCCATCAGTGAGTCAAGTAACGACTATGGCTACACCTTC. Its protein is CAISESSNDYGYTF.

The genes are TRBV19 and TRBJ2-2, with D hard to call. This CDR3 comprises 14 residues. The germline gives CDR1 LNHDA, CDR2 SQIVND (reference sequence). The ends were cut back, 4 bases at V and 4 bases at J, with 10 bases in the middle. CDR3 region: CASSKRHPTGELFF. The CDR3 DNA is TGTGCCAGTAGTAAACGACATCCCACCGGGGAGCTGTTTTTT.

The chain is built from TRBV28 and TRBJ2-7; 12 bases map to TRBD2. The V and J ends lost 5 bases and 11 bases, in that order; junction bases with no gene match: 28. CDR3 length: 20 amino acids. Germline CDR1 and CDR2: MDHEN and SYDVKM. This CDR3 reads CASSNPTGTSGPGSRRREYF. Here the CDR3 DNA reads TGTGCCAGCAGTAACCCCACTGGGACTAGCGGGCCTGGATCGCGACGCCGGGAGTACTTC.

The chain employs TRBV9 and TRBJ1-3; D is uncertain. Germline V lookup: CDR1 SGDLS, CDR2 YYNGEE. The CDR3 covers 18 residues. Deletions cut 0 bases from V and 4 bases from J, with 20 bases between. CDR3 nucleotide sequence: TGTGCCAGCAGCGTAGAGAGTGGCGTGGCCTGGGGAGGAAACACCATATATTTT. As protein: CASSVESGVAWGGNTIYF.

The chain carries TRBV30 and TRBJ2-1, with TRBD1 identical over 9 bases. J gave up 6 bases and V 4 bases, and 7 bases lay outside the gene matches. This CDR3 contains 14 residues. Germline V gives CDR1 GTSNPN, CDR2 SVGIG (reference sequence). The CDR3 protein is CAWKWYRGLNEQFF. The CDR3 DNA reads as TGTGCCTGGAAATGGTACAGGGGGCTCAATGAGCAGTTCTTC.

DNA for the CDR3: TGTGCCAGCAGCCAAGAAACCCAGGGTGTGGTGACCCAGTACTTC. Translated: CASSQETQGVVTQYF. The chain carries TRBV4-2 and TRBJ2-5, with D tentatively TRBD1 (5 bases). The germline V gene encodes CDR1 LGHNA and CDR2 YNFKEQ. CDR3 size: 15 residues. The V gene lost 0 bases and the J gene lost 7 bases, with 15 bases spanning the gap.

This sequence joins TRBV19 and TRBJ1-5; 12 bases match TRBD1. The CDR3 totals 17 residues. The V and J ends lost 3 bases and 7 bases, in that order; junction bases with no gene match: 10. CDR1 is LNHDA, CDR2 SQIVND, per germline (reference sequence). CDR3 region: CASSIRPGQGAGQPQHF. CDR3 in DNA: TGTGCCAGTAGTATTCGTCCGGGACAGGGGGCAGGACAGCCCCAGCATTTT.

The chain uses TRBV2 and TRBJ1-1; no clear D gene. Germline CDR1 is SNHLY and CDR2 is FYNNEI. CDR3 length equals 13 residues. V was cut by 3 bases and J by 0 bases, with 5 bases left in between. The CDR3 bases are TGTGCCAGCAGTGAGTTAATGAACACTGAAGCTTTCTTT. It codes for CASSELMNTEAFF. Supplemented by reference TRBV2 and TRBJ1-1, the full variable domain reads EPEVTQTPSHQVTQMGQEVILRCVPISNHLYFYWYRQILGQKVEFLVSFYNNEISEKSEIFDDQFSVERPDGSNFTLKIRSTKLEDSAMYFCASSELMNTEAFFGQGTRLTVV.

This chain links TRBV4-1 with TRBJ1-2, with TRBD1 matching 7 bases. Per the germline V gene, CDR1 is MGHRA and CDR2 is YSYEKL. The CDR3 is made up of 15 amino acids. The V gene end was trimmed by 4 bases and the J gene end by 7 bases; junction bases not matched to a gene: 12. CDR3 in amino acids: CASSLMQLTGSGYTF. In DNA form, the CDR3 reads TGCGCCAGCAGCCTGATGCAACTGACAGGGTCTGGCTACACCTTC.

V is TRBV7-3 and J is TRBJ2-1, with 7 bases that match TRBD2. Germline CDR1 reads SGHTA; CDR2 reads FQGTGA. The junction had 16 bases not matched to a gene; V was cut back by 5 bases and J by 6 bases. The CDR3 consists of 17 residues. The chain's CDR3 is CASSPPWASGGVNEQFF. CDR3 sequence (DNA): TGTGCCAGCAGCCCCCCCTGGGCTAGCGGAGGGGTCAATGAGCAGTTCTTC.

The V and J genes are TRBV5-1 and TRBJ1-1; 8 nucleotides match TRBD1. This CDR3 is built from 16 residues. CDR1 SGHRS and CDR2 YFSETQ come from the germline V gene. Germline trimming cut 0 bases from V and 4 bases from J; bases unmatched to any gene: 8. The CDR3 here is CASSLDPGGPGTEAFF. The CDR3 DNA reads TGCGCCAGCAGCTTGGATCCAGGGGGCCCTGGCACTGAAGCTTTCTTT.

This clone appeared a single time. The chain recombines TRBV5-1 with TRBJ1-3, with D unresolved. V was trimmed by 5 bases and J by 0 bases, leaving 9 bases between them. The CDR3 length is 14 residues. CDR1 is SGHRS and CDR2 is YFSETQ in the germline V gene. The CDR3 DNA sequence: TGCGCCAGCAGAGTCTGGGACTCTGGAAACACCATATATTTT. It encodes CASRVWDSGNTIYF. Using reference TRBV5-1 and TRBJ1-3 for the parts outside the CDR3, the full variable domain is KAGVTQTPRYLIKTRGQQVTLSCSPISGHRSVSWYQQTPGQGLQFLFEYFSETQRNKGNFPGRFSGRQFSNSRSEMNVSTLELGDSALYLCASRVWDSGNTIYFGEGSWLTVV.

This clone was observed a single time. The gene calls are TRBV18 and TRBJ2-1; 7 nucleotides agree with TRBD2. This CDR3 has 15 residues. Germline trimming cut 6 bases from V and 4 bases from J; bases unmatched to any gene: 9. Germline assignment: CDR1 KGHSH and CDR2 LQKENI. The CDR3 loop is CASSLAEGVYNEQFF. The CDR3 DNA follows: TGTGCCAGCTCCCTAGCGGAAGGAGTTTACAATGAGCAGTTCTTC.

J is TRBJ1-6 and V is TRBV28, with D perhaps matching TRBD1 (6 bases). Per germline, CDR1 MDHEN and CDR2 SYDVKM. This CDR3 comprises 14 residues. V lost 1 base and J 7 bases, leaving 8 bases between the germline ends. The CDR3, as DNA: TGTGCCAGCAGTTTATCCAGGGGAAATTCACCCCTCCACTTT. Its protein product is CASSLSRGNSPLHF.